This T cell receptor (beta chain) was captured in a study of shared T cell receptors in the human thymus. TCRdb's copy holds only in-frame clones and misses some; the assay was immunoSEQ multiplex PCR. In the table there are about 660,000 clones, approximately 89% of which are singletons. Trimming took 0 bases from V and 6 from J; bases not matched to a gene: 8. This CDR3 spans 18 amino acids. Germline V CDR1 and CDR2: WNHNN, SYGVQD (reference sequence). This sample was shared with a second study, whose subject was human thymus T cells. This second report adds: Infants, healthy and Finnish, who were having corrective surgery for congenital heart defects served as donors. The thymus tissue came from resections taken during corrective heart surgery. Use of V and J genes seemed skewed within the thymic and blood repertoires. Related work found strong thymic repertoire overlap between unrelated individuals.

Sequencing was performed on thymocytes. The receptor's source is a boy less than two years old with a congenital heart defect. The chain links TRBV10-1 to TRBJ2-7; the match to TRBD2 covers 16 bases. Here the CDR3 reads CASSESTGLAGGKGEQYF. The CDR3 bases are TGCGCCAGCAGTGAGTCGACGGGACTAGCGGGGGGGAAAGGCGAGCAGTACTTC.